Below, 14 T cell receptor beta chains from the same sample are listed, as sequenced in a study of cytomegalovirus exposure and HLA in healthy donors. Repertoires were generated with immunoSEQ multiplex PCR, while TCRdb's copy carries only in-frame clones and drops some. The sample contains about 60,000 clones, roughly nine tenths of which appear only once. Sequenced: PBMCs. These receptors came from a man younger than 35 in good health and CMV-seronegative.

The chain combines TRBV6-5 with TRBJ2-3, with TRBD2 matching 12 bases. Germline CDR1 is MNHEY and CDR2 is SVGAGI. V was clipped by 4 bases and J by 1 base; unmatched bases: 3. This CDR3 is built from 16 residues. Written as DNA, the CDR3 is TGTGCCAGCAGTTTTCGACTAGCGGGAGGCACAGATACGCAGTATTTT. Translated, it gives CASSFRLAGGTDTQYF.

This chain links TRBV10-1 with TRBJ2-1; the match to TRBD2 covers 14 bases. The V segment lost 0 bases and the J segment 7 bases; nucleotides outside the gene matches: 8. The length of the CDR3 is 18 residues. CDR1 and CDR2 from the germline V gene are WNHNN and SYGVQD (reference sequence). The CDR3 loop reads CASSESRRGLAGVNEQFF. The CDR3 DNA sequence: TGCGCCAGCAGTGAGTCGAGAAGGGGACTAGCGGGAGTTAATGAGCAGTTCTTC.

The DNA for the CDR3 is TGTGCCAGCAGCTTAGCCGTAGCCGAAGAGACCCAGTACTTC. It is translated as CASSLAVAEETQYF. The rearrangement uses TRBV11-2 and TRBJ2-5, with no clear D. The V end lost 1 base, the J end lost 3 bases, and 9 bases lay between the germline ends. The CDR3 contains 14 residues. Germline V gene lookup returns CDR1 SGHAT and CDR2 FQNNGV.

The chain joins TRBV5-1 to TRBJ2-7, with 8 bases matching TRBD1. V was pared by 4 bases and J by 5 bases, with 11 bases of the junction left unmatched. The CDR3 extends over 15 amino acids. Germline V gives CDR1 SGHRS, CDR2 YFSETQ. The CDR3 DNA is TGCGCCAGCAGCGACGCCGAGGGACAGGAACACGAGCAGTACTTC. This codes for CASSDAEGQEHEQYF.

The V and J genes are TRBV9 and TRBJ2-2, with 7 bases lining up with TRBD2. Looked up from germline, CDR1 is SGDLS and CDR2 is YYNGEE. J gave up 1 base and V 7 bases, and 1 base lay outside the gene matches. CDR3 length: 13 amino acids. The CDR3 nucleotides read TGTGCCAGCGGGAGGGGGAACACCGGGGAGCTGTTTTTT. Protein product: CASGRGNTGELFF. The whole variable domain, filled in from reference TRBV9 and TRBJ2-2, reads DSGVTQTPKHLITATGQRVTLRCSPRSGDLSVYWYQQSLDQGLQFLIQYYNGEERAKGNILERFSAQQFPDLHSELNLSSLELGDSALYFCASGRGNTGELFFGEGSRLTVL.

The chain joins TRBV4-1 to TRBJ2-7; 7 nucleotides agree with TRBD1. The CDR3 consists of 15 residues. The germline gives CDR1 MGHRA, CDR2 YSYEKL. V lost 0 bases to trimming and J lost 4 bases; unmatched junction nucleotides: 6. This CDR3 is CASSQDRGQTYEQYF. Written as DNA, the CDR3 is TGCGCCAGCAGCCAAGATAGGGGACAGACTTACGAGCAGTACTTC.

This chain links TRBV27 with TRBJ2-7, with 13 bases identical to TRBD2. Unmatched junction bases numbered 7, after V lost 5 bases and J lost 6 bases. From germline, CDR1 is MNHEY and CDR2 SMNVEV (reference sequence). The CDR3 length is 15 residues. CDR3 in amino acids: CASSQYGLAGVEQYF. The CDR3 region has the DNA TGTGCCAGCAGTCAATACGGACTAGCGGGAGTCGAGCAGTACTTC.

CDR3 in amino acids: CAIFRGLPRTDTQYF. In nucleotides, the CDR3 is TGTGCCATCTTTCGGGGACTACCACGCACAGATACGCAGTATTTT. This sequence joins TRBV7-9 and TRBJ2-3; 7 nucleotides match TRBD2. The length of the CDR3 is 15 residues. Looked up from germline, CDR1 is SEHNR and CDR2 is FQNEAQ (reference sequence). V shed 10 bases, J shed 1 base, and the junction held 11 bases outside the gene matches.

The chain has TRBV29-1 and TRBJ2-3; 7 bases map to TRBD1. The CDR3 length is 15 residues. Unmatched junction bases numbered 10, after V lost 5 bases and J lost 2 bases. The germline V gene encodes CDR1 SQVTM and CDR2 ANQGSEA. CDR3 protein: CSVSPGTADTDTQYF. The DNA for the CDR3 is TGCAGCGTTTCCCCCGGGACAGCGGACACAGATACGCAGTATTTT.

This clone was recorded once. This chain uses TRBV6-5 with TRBJ2-1; D remains unclear. CDR3 length equals 12 residues. The germline CDR1 and CDR2 sequences are MNHEY and SVGAGI. Trimming took off 6 bases at V and 6 bases at J, with 9 bases between the two ends. In DNA, the CDR3 is TGTGCCAGCAGCTTTAACGGCAATGAGCAGTTCTTC. It codes for CASSFNGNEQFF.

The V and J genes are TRBV19 and TRBJ2-1, with 9 bases fitting TRBD2. Per germline, CDR1 LNHDA and CDR2 SQIVND (reference sequence). CDR3 length equals 14 residues. V lost 5 bases, J lost 4 bases, and 3 bases stayed unmatched. Here the CDR3 reads CASSRLAAYNEQFF. Written as DNA, the CDR3 is TGTGCCAGTAGTCGACTAGCGGCTTACAATGAGCAGTTCTTC.

The chain employs TRBV11-3 and TRBJ2-1; 15 bases are a match to TRBD2. The CDR3 sequence is 15 residues long. Germline V gene lookup returns CDR1 SGHNT and CDR2 YENEEA. The trim removed 5 bases at V and 7 bases at J, leaving 3 bases unmatched. In nucleotides, the CDR3 is TGTGCCAGCAGCCCCGGACTAGCGGGAGGGAATGAGCAGTTCTTC. Translated: CASSPGLAGGNEQFF.

The chain has TRBV12-5 and TRBJ2-7; tentatively, D is TRBD1 (6 bases). Trimming took 3 bases from V and 9 from J, leaving 9 bases between them. The CDR3 loop spans 11 amino acids. CDR1 is LGHNT and CDR2 is FRNRAP in the germline V gene. The CDR3 protein is CASGFTTGQYF. The DNA of the CDR3 is TGTGCTAGTGGTTTTACGACAGGGCAGTACTTC. The variable domain in full, completed from reference TRBV12-5 and TRBJ2-7, reads DARVTQTPRHKVTEMGQEVTMRCQPILGHNTVFWYRQTMMQGLELLAYFRNRAPLDDSGMPKDRFSAEMPDATLATLKIQPSEPRDSAVYFCASGFTTGQYFGPGTRLTVT.

The chain uses TRBV5-5 and TRBJ1-5; D ambiguous. Trimming took off 0 bases at V and 0 bases at J, with 7 bases between the two ends. This CDR3 spans 15 amino acids. Per the germline V gene, CDR1 is SGHKS and CDR2 is YYEKEE (reference sequence). The CDR3 bases are TGTGCCAGCAGCTTGGACGGTTATAGCAATCAGCCCCAGCATTTT. Residues: CASSLDGYSNQPQHF.